Below, one TCR beta chain is given with its context. Its specificity is unknown. The sample belongs to a study of T cell repertoires in cytomegalovirus infection. Background on the study: It was the public TCR beta signatures that indicated both CMV infection and matching HLA type. Points from the study as a whole: HLA-C-restricted CMV-specific TCR beta clonotypes were dominant in the ex vivo response.

CDR1 MNHEY and CDR2 SVGEGT come from the germline V gene. Trimming took off 5 bases at V and 0 bases at J, with 11 bases between the two ends. The CDR3 spans 15 residues. MiXCR, applied by TCRdb to the reads, yields one record per CDR3 protein. This table has nearly 650,000 distinct CDR3 sequences, 20% to 30% appearing once. Sequencing used CD8+ T cells from PBMCs. The genes are TRBV6-2 or TRBV6-3 and TRBJ1-5; possible D gene TRBD1, 5 bases. This clonotype was sampled from a human donor in good health (CMV status not recorded). Some clones in this sample may be carry-over from other donors' samples. In nucleotides, the CDR3 is TGTGCCAGCAGTCACCAGGGTGATAGCAATCAGCCCCAGCATTTT. It encodes CASSHQGDSNQPQHF.